The present T cell receptor (beta chain) was sequenced within a study of control samples from healthy donors and cancer patients. Some clones are missing from TCRdb's copy, which holds only in-frame ones; the method was immunoSEQ multiplex PCR. The table shows roughly 220,000 clones, with roughly 94% occurring only once. Germline V gives CDR1 SGDLS, CDR2 YYNGEE. V lost 4 bases to trimming and J lost 3 bases, with 13 bases between them. This CDR3 comprises 15 residues. The TCR sequence derives from a man aged 50 to 59 in good health. The rearrangement links TRBV9 to TRBJ1-4; D may be TRBD1 (6 bases). Sequenced material: blood. CDR3 amino acids: CASSKREGANEKLFF. CDR3 bases: TGTGCCAGCAGCAAGAGGGAGGGGGCTAATGAAAAACTGTTTTTT.